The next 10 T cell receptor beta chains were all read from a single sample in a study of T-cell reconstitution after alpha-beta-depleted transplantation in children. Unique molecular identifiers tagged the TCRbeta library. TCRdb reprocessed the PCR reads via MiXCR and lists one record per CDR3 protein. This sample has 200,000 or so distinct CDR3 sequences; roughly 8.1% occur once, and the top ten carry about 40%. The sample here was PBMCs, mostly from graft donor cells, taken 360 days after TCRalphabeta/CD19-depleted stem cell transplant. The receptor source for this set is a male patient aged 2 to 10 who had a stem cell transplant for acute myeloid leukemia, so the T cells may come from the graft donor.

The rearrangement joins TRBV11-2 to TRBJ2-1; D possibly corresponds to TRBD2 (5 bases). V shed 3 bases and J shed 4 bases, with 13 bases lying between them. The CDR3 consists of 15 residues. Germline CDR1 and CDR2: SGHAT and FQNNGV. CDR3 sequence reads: CASSFYGNTYNEQFF. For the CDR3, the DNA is TGTGCCAGCAGCTTTTACGGGAACACTTACAATGAGCAGTTCTTC.

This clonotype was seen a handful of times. CDR3 in amino acids: CASSQRLAGYTDTQYF. CDR3 coding DNA: TGCGCCAGCAGCCAAAGACTAGCGGGGTACACAGATACGCAGTATTTT. The chain links TRBV4-3 to TRBJ2-3; 11 bases match TRBD2. Germline trimming cut 2 bases from V and 2 bases from J; bases unmatched to any gene: 3. This CDR3 comprises 16 residues. Germline CDR1 LGHNA, CDR2 YSLEER.

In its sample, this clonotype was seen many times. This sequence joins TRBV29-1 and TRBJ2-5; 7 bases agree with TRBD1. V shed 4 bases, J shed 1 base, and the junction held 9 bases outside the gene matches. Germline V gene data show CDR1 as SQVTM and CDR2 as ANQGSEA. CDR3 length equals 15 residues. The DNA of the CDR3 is TGCAGCGTTGTACGGTACAGGGGAGCCCAAGAGACCCAGTACTTC. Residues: CSVVRYRGAQETQYF.

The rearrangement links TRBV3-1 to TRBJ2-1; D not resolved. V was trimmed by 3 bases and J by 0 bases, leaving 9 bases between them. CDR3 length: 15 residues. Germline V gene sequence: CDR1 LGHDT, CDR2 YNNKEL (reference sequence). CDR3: CASSQRRTSYNEQFF. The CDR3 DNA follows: TGTGCCAGCAGCCAGCGGCGGACCTCCTACAATGAGCAGTTCTTC.

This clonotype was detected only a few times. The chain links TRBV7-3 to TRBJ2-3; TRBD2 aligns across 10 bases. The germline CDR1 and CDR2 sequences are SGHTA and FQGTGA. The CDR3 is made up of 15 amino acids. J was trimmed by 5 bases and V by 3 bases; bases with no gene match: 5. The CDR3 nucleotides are TGTGCCAGCAGCTTTCTAGCGGGGGCCCTAGATACGCAGTATTTT. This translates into CASSFLAGALDTQYF.

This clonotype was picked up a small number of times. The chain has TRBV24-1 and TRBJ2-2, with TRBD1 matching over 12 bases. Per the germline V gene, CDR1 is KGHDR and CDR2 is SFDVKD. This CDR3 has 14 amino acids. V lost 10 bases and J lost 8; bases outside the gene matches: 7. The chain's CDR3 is CATAGTGGSGELFF. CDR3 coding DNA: TGTGCCACTGCCGGGACAGGGGGCTCAGGGGAGCTGTTTTTT.

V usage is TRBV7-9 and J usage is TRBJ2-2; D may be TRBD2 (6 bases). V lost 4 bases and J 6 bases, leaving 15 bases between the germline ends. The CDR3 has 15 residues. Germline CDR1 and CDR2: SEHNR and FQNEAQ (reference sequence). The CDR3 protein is CASSSRDWPPGELFF. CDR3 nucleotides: TGTGCCAGCAGCTCCCGGGACTGGCCTCCCGGGGAGCTGTTTTTT.

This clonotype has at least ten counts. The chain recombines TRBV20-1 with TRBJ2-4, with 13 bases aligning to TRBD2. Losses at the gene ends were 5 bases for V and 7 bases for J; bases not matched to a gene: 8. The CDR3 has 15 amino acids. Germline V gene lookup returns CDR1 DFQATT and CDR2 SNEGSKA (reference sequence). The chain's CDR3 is CSAPGGLAGVNIQYF. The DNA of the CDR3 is TGCAGTGCTCCGGGCGGACTAGCGGGAGTTAACATTCAGTACTTC.

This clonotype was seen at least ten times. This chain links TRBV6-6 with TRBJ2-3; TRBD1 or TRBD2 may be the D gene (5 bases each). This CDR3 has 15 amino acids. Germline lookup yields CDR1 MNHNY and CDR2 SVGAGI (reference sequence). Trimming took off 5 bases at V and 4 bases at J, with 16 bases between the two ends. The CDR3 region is CASSPTGTDSDTQYF. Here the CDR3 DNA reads TGTGCCAGCAGTCCGACCGGGACGGACTCAGATACGCAGTATTTT.

The CDR3 DNA is TGTGCCAGCAGTCTGCGGACTAGCGGGAGTGGCGAGCAGTACTTC. It codes for CASSLRTSGSGEQYF. V gene TRBV27 combines with J gene TRBJ2-7; 13 nucleotides agree with TRBD2. CDR3 length: 15 residues. V shed 5 bases, J shed 6 bases, and the junction held 7 bases outside the gene matches. CDR1 and CDR2 from the germline V gene are MNHEY and SMNVEV (reference sequence).